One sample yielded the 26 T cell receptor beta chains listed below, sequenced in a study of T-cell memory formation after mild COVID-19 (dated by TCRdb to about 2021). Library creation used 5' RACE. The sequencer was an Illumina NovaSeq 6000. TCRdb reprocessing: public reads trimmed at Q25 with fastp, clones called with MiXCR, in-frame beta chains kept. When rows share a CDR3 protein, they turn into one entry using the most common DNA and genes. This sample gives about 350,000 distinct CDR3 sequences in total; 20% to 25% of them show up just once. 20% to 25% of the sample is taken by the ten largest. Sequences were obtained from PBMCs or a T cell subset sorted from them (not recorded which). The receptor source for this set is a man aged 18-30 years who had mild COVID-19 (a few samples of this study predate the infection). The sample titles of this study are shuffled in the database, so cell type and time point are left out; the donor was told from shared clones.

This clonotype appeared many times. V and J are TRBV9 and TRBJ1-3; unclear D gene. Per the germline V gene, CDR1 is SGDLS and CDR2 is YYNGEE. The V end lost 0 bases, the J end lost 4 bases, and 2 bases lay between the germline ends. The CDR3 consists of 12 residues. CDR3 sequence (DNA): TGTGCCAGCAGCGTAGACGGAAACACCATATATTTT. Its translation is CASSVDGNTIYF.

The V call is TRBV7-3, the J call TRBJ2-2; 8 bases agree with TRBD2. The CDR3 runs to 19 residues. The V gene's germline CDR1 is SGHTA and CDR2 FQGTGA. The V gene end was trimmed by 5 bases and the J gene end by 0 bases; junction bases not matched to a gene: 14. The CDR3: CASSRRGGNPRSNTGELFF. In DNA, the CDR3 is TGTGCCAGCAGCCGTCGGGGGGGTAACCCCAGGTCGAACACCGGGGAGCTGTTTTTT.

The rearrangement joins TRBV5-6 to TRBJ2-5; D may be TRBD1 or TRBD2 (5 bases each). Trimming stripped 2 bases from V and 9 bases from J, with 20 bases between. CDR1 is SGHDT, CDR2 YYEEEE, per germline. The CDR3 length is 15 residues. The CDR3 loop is CASSFFGTGEGAQYF. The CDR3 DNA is TGTGCCAGCAGCTTTTTTGGGACCGGAGAAGGTGCCCAGTACTTC. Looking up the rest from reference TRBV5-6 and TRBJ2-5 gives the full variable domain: DAGVTQSPTHLIKTRGQQVTLRCSPKSGHDTVSWYQQALGQGPQFIFQYYEEEERQRGNFPDRFSGHQFPNYSSELNVNALLLGDSALYLCASSFFGTGEGAQYFGPGTRLLVL.

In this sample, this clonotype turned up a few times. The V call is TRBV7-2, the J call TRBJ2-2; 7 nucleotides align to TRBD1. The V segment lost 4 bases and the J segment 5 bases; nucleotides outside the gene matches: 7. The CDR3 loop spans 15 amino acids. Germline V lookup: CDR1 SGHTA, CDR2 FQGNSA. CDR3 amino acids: CASSSMGQRTGELFF. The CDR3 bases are TGTGCCAGCAGCTCTATGGGACAGAGGACCGGGGAGCTGTTTTTT.

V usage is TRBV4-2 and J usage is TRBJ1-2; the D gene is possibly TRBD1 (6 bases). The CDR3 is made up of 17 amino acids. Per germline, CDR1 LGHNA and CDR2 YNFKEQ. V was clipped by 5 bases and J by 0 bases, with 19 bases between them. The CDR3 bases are TGTGCCAGCAGCGCGGCCTTGAGACAGGCCTCTAACTATGGCTACACCTTC. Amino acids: CASSAALRQASNYGYTF.

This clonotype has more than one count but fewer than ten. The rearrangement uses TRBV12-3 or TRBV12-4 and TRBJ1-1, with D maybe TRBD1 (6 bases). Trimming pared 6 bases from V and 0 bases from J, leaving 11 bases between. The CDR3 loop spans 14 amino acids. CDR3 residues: CASSRQALNTEAFF. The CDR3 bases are TGTGCCAGCAGCCGACAGGCCCTGAACACTGAAGCTTTCTTT.

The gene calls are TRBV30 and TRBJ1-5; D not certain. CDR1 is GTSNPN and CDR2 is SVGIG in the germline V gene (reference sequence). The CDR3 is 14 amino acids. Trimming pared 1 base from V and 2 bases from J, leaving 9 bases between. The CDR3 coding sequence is TGTGCCTGGAGTGAAGGTGTCGGCAATCAGCCCCAGCATTTT. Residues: CAWSEGVGNQPQHF.

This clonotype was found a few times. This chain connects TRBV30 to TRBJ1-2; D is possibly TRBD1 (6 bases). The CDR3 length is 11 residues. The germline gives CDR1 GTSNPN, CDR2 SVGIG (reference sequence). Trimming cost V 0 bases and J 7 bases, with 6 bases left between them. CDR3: CAWSVQGGYTF. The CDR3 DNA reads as TGTGCCTGGAGTGTACAGGGTGGCTACACCTTC.

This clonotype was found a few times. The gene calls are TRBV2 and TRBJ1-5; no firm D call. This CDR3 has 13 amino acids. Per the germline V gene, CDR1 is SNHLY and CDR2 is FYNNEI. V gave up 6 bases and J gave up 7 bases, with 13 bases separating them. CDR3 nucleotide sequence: TGTGCCAGCAGGCAGGACTACCCCCAGCCCCAGCATTTT. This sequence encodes CASRQDYPQPQHF. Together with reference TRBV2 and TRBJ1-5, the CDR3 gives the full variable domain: EPEVTQTPSHQVTQMGQEVILRCVPISNHLYFYWYRQILGQKVEFLVSFYNNEISEKSEIFDDQFSVERPDGSNFTLKIRSTKLEDSAMYFCASRQDYPQPQHFGDGTRLSIL.

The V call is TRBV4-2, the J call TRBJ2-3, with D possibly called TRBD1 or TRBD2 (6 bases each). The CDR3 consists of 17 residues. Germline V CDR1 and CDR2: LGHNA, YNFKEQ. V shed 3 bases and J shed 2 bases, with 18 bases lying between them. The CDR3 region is CASSQGEVGGNTDTQYF. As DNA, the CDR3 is TGTGCCAGCAGCCAGGGCGAAGTGGGGGGCAACACAGATACGCAGTATTTT.

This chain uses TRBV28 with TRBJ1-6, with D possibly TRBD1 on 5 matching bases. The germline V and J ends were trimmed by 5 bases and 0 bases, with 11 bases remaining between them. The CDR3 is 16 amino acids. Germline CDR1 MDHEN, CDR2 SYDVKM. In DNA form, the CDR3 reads TGTGCCAGCAGTCTGCCCAGGGCCTCCTATAATTCACCCCTCCACTTT. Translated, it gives CASSLPRASYNSPLHF. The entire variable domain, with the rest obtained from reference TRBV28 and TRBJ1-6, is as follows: DVKVTQSSRYLVKRTGEKVFLECVQDMDHENMFWYRQDPGLGLRLIYFSYDVKMKEKGDIPEGYSVSREKKERFSLILESASTNQTSMYLCASSLPRASYNSPLHFGNGTRLTVT.

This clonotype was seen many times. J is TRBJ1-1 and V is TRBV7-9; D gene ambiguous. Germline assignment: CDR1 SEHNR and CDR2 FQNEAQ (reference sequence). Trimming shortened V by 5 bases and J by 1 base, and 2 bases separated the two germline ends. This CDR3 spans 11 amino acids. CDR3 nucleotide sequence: TGTGCCAGCAGCGAGAACACTGAAGCTTTCTTT. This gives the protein CASSENTEAFF.

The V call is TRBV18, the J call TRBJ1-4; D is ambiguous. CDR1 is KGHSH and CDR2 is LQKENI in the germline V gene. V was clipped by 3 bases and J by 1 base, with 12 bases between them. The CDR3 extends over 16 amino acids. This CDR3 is CASSPSVAETNEKLFF. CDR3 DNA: TGTGCCAGCTCACCGAGTGTAGCGGAAACTAATGAAAAACTGTTTTTT.

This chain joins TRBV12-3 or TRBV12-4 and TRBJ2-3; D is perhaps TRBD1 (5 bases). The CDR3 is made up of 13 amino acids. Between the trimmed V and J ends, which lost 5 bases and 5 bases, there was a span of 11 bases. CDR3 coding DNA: TGTGCCAGCAGTCAGGGTCCCCGAGATACGCAGTATTTT. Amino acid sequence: CASSQGPRDTQYF.

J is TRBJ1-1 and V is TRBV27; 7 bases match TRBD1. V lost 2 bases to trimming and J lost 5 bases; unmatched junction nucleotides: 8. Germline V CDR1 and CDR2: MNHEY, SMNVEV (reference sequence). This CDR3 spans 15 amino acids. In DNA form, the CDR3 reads TGTGCCAGCAGTTTAACAGGGGACGAGGGGACTGAAGCTTTCTTT. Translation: CASSLTGDEGTEAFF.

Here the CDR3 DNA reads TGTGCCAGCAGCTCCAGAACGGGACAGGAGGTCATCATACCACCCCGGCCCCAGCATTTT. The encoded protein is CASSSRTGQEVIIPPRPQHF. The genes are TRBV3-2 and TRBJ1-5; the DNA was not used to check the table's D call, TRBD1. TRBV3-2 is marked as a pseudogene. This CDR3 has 20 amino acids.

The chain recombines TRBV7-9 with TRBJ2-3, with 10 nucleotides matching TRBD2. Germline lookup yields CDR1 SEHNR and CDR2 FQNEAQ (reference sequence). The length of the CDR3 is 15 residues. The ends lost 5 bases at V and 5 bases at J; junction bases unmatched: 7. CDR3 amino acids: CASSRSRLAGDTQYF. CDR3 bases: TGTGCCAGCAGCCGCTCTCGACTAGCGGGAGATACGCAGTATTTT.

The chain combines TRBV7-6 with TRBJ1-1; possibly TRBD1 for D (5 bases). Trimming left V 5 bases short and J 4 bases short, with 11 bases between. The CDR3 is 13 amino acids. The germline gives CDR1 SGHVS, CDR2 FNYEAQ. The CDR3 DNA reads TGTGCCAGCAGCCGGGGGGGTAGCACTGAAGCTTTCTTT. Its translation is CASSRGGSTEAFF.

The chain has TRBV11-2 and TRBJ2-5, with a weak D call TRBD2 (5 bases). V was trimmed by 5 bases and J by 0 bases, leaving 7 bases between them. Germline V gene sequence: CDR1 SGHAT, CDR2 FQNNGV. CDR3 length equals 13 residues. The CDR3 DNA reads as TGTGCCAGCAGCCCGGACTACCAAGAGACCCAGTACTTC. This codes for CASSPDYQETQYF. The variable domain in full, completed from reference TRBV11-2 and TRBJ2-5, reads EAGVAQSPRYKIIEKRQSVAFWCNPISGHATLYWYQQILGQGPKLLIQFQNNGVVDDSQLPKDRFSAERLKGVDSTLKIQPAKLEDSAVYLCASSPDYQETQYFGPGTRLLVL.

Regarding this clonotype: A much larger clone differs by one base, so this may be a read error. This chain's CDR3 is CAGSLSFPGGTGELFF. The CDR3 DNA follows: TGTGCCGGCAGCTTATCGTTCCCAGGGGGAACCGGGGAGCTGTTTTTT. The chain carries TRBV7-2 and TRBJ2-2; the match to TRBD1 covers 7 bases. Germline-derived CDR1 and CDR2 are SGHTA and FQGNSA. CDR3 length: 16 residues. Combining the CDR3 with reference TRBV7-2 and TRBJ2-2 gives the whole variable domain GAGVSQSPSNKVTEKGKDVELRCDPISGHTALYWYRQSLGQGLEFLIYFQGNSAPDKSGLPSDRFSAERTGGSVSTLTIQRTQQEDSAVYLCAGSLSFPGGTGELFFGEGSRLTVL.

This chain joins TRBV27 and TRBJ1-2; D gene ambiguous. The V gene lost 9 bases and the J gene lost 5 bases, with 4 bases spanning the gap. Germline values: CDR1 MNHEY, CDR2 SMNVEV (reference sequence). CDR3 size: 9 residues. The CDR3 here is CASVYGYTF. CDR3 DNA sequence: TGTGCCAGTGTTTATGGCTACACCTTC.

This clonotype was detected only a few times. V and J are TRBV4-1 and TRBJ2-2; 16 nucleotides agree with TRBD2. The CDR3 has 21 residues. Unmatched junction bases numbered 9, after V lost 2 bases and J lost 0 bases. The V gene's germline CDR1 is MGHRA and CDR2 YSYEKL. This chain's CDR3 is CASSQTPGTSGGASNTGELFF. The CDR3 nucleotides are TGCGCCAGCAGCCAAACGCCCGGGACTAGCGGGGGGGCTTCGAACACCGGGGAGCTGTTTTTT.

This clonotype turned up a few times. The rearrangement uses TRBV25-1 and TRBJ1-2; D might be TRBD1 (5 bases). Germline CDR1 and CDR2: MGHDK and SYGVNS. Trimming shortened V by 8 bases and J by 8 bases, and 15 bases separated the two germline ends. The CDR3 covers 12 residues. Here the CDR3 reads CASRWGLGGYTF. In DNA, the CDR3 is TGTGCCAGCCGATGGGGACTGGGGGGCTACACCTTC.

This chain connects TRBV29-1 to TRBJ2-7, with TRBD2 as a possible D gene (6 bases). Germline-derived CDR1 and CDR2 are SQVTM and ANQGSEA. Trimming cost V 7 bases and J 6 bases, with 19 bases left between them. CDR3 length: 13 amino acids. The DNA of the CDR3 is TGCAGCGCGAGCCGGGACTGGGGGAGCGAGCAGTACGTC. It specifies CSASRDWGSEQYV.

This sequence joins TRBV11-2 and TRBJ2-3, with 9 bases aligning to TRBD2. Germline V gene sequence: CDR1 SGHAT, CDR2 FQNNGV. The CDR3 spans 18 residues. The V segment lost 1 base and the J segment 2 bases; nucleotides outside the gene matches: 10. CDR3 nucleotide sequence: TGTGCCAGCAGCTTAGGGGGGGCTAGCGGGGTCGCCACAGATACGCAGTATTTT. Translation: CASSLGGASGVATDTQYF.

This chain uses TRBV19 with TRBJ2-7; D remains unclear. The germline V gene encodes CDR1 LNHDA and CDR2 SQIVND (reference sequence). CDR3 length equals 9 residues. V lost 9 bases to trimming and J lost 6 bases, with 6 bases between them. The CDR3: CARRLEQYV. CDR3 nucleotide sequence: TGTGCCAGACGGCTCGAGCAGTACGTC.